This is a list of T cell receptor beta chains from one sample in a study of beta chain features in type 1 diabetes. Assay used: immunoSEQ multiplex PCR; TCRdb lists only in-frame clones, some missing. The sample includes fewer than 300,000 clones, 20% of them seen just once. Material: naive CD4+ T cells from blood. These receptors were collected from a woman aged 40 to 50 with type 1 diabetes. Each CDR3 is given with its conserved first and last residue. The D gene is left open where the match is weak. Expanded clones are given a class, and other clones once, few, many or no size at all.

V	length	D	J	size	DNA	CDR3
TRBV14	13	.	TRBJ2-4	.	TGTGCCAGCAGCCAAGTCGGGGGTAACGTTCAGTACTTC	CASSQVGGNVQYF
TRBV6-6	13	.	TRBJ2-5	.	TGTGCCAGCAGTTACCCATCACAAAAGACCCAGTACTTC	CASSYPSQKTQYF
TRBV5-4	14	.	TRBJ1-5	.	TGTGCCAGCAGCTTGATGGGCCTCAATCAGCCCCAGCATTTT	CASSLMGLNQPQHF
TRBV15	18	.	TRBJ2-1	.	TGTGCCACCAGCAGAGATTGGGGCGGGGTCTCATCCTACAATGAGCAGTTCTTC	CATSRDWGGVSSYNEQFF
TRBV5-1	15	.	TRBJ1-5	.	TGCGCCAGCAGCTTGGAGGGGGTAAGGGGACAGCCCCAGCATTTT	CASSLEGVRGQPQHF
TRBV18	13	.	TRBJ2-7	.	TGTGCCAGCTCCCCTACGGTCGAACACGAGCAGTACTTC	CASSPTVEHEQYF
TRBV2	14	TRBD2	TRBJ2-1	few	TGTGCCAGCAGCGGACTAGCCGCGTACAATGAGCAGTTCTTC	CASSGLAAYNEQFF
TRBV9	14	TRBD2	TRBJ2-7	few	TGTGCCAGCAGCGTAGCGGCAGCGGGGTACGAGCAGTACTTC	CASSVAAAGYEQYF
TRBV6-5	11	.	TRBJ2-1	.	TGTGCCAGCATAAAGGGGAATGAGCAGTTCTTC	CASIKGNEQFF
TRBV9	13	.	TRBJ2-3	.	TGTGCCAGCAGCGTAGTCGAGGGAGGTGCGCAGTATTTT	CASSVVEGGAQYF
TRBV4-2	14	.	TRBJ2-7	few	TGTGCCAGCAGCCAGGGGCAGGGGACGTACGAGCAGTACTTC	CASSQGQGTYEQYF
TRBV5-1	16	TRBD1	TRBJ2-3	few	TGCGCCAGCAGCGATCTGACAGGGAGCAACACAGATACGCAGTATTTT	CASSDLTGSNTDTQYF
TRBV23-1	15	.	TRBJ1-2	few	TGCGCCAGCAGTCAATCTTCCGGGAAACGGAGCGGCTACACCTTC	CASSQSSGKRSGYTF
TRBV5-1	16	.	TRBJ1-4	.	TGCGCCAGCAGCTTGGGGGAGGTCGCCAATGAAGAAAAACTGTTTTTT	CASSLGEVANEEKLFF
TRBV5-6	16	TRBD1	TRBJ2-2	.	TGTGCCAGCAGTTCGGACAGGGGAACCTACCTGGGGGAGCTGTTTTTT	CASSSDRGTYLGELFF
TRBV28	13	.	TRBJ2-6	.	TGTGCCAGCAGGACAGCTGGGGCCAACGTCCTGACTTTC	CASRTAGANVLTF
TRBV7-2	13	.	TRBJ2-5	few	TGTGCCAGCAGCTTTGGGCGGGAAGAGACCCAGTACTTC	CASSFGREETQYF